Here is one TCR beta chain with its context. The antigen remains undetermined. This sample stems from a study of T cells in Graves' hyperthyroidism and ophthalmopathy. The study, taken as a whole, reports: Ophthalmopathy was distinguished from stable hyperthyroidism by 13 V-J signatures.

The V and J ends lost 4 bases and 6 bases respectively, with 15 bases between them. There are 15 residues in the CDR3. CDR1 is SEHNR, CDR2 FQNEAQ, per germline (reference sequence). Graves' hyperthyroidism was deemed stable absent ophthalmopathy progression within 18 months. Exclusion followed for patients with uncontrolled infection, other autoimmune disease, pregnancy or lactation. Amplification of TCR beta CDR3 regions used RNA as the template. A set of HTBI primers served as the primers for a first-round RT-PCR of the TCR CDR3. TCRdb ran MiXCR on the multiplex PCR reads and lists one entry per CDR3 protein. The sample yields 600,000 to 650,000 distinct CDR3 sequences, roughly 17% seen once.

The TCR sequence derives from a young woman with Graves' hyperthyroidism. The chain carries TRBV7-9 and TRBJ2-2; D possibly uses TRBD1 or TRBD2 (5 bases each). Sequencing was carried out using blood. The CDR3 loop reads CASSSLVRDPGELFF. The DNA for the CDR3 is TGTGCCAGCAGCTCCTTGGTCAGGGACCCCGGGGAGCTGTTTTTT. The whole variable domain, remainder taken from reference TRBV7-9 and TRBJ2-2, is DTGVSQNPRHKITKRGQNVTFRCDPISEHNRLYWYRQTLGQGPEFLTYFQNEAQLEKSRLLSDRFSAERPKGSFSTLEIQRTEQGDSAMYLCASSSLVRDPGELFFGEGSRLTVL.